Shown below are 25 T cell receptor beta chains from a single sample sequenced in a study of cytomegalovirus exposure and HLA in healthy donors. Sequenced by immunoSEQ multiplex PCR; TCRdb stores in-frame clones only, minus some. The sample has tens of thousands of clones; about 94% are singletons. Sequencing was done on a sample of PBMCs. Every receptor here comes from a man aged 18 to 29 in good health and CMV-seronegative.

The V call is TRBV4-1, the J call TRBJ2-7; the D gene is possibly TRBD2 (5 bases). V was clipped by 1 base and J by 5 bases, with 24 bases between them. The V gene's germline CDR1 is MGHRA and CDR2 YSYEKL. This CDR3 is built from 18 residues. This CDR3 reads CASSQARSLGIYGNEQYF. The CDR3 DNA reads as TGCGCCAGCAGCCAAGCAAGAAGCCTCGGGATCTATGGAAACGAGCAGTACTTC.

CDR3 in DNA: TGTGCCAGTTCGGCAGGGGGCTATTCTGGCAATCAGCCCCAGCATTTT. This translates into CASSAGGYSGNQPQHF. V is TRBV28 and J is TRBJ1-5; 8 nucleotides match TRBD1. V was clipped by 9 bases and J by 2 bases; unmatched bases: 12. The germline V gene has CDR1 MDHEN and CDR2 SYDVKM. The CDR3 runs 16 residues.

This clone has only one observation. The rearrangement joins TRBV28 to TRBJ1-2; D gene ambiguous. Trimming took 3 bases from V and 7 from J, leaving 12 bases between them. CDR1 and CDR2 (germline): MDHEN, SYDVKM. The CDR3 is 13 residues long. Here the CDR3 reads CASSFPPQAGYTF. In nucleotides, the CDR3 is TGTGCCAGCAGTTTCCCCCCGCAGGCTGGCTACACCTTC.

The J gene is TRBJ2-7, the V gene TRBV6-6; TRBD2 might be the D (6 bases). The CDR3 is made up of 13 amino acids. V was cut by 11 bases and J by 3 bases, with 17 bases left in between. The germline CDR1 and CDR2 sequences are MNHNY and SVGAGI (reference sequence). CDR3 amino acids: CAGPIAEVYEQYF. The CDR3 nucleotides read TGTGCCGGCCCGATAGCGGAGGTCTACGAGCAGTACTTC.

This chain joins TRBV19 and TRBJ2-2; maybe TRBD2 (6 bases). V lost 10 bases and J lost 4, with 16 bases in between. Germline CDR1 and CDR2: LNHDA and SQIVND (reference sequence). The CDR3 totals 14 residues. CDR3 DNA: TGTGCCACTGGGCGGGGTTCAGGCACCGGGGAGCTGTTTTTT. Translated: CATGRGSGTGELFF.

The CDR3 nucleotides are TGTGCCAGCAGCTTATTATGGAGCGGGAGGGACAATGAGCAGTTCTTC. Encoded protein: CASSLLWSGRDNEQFF. The chain couples TRBV11-2 to TRBJ2-1; 10 bases align to TRBD2. Per germline, CDR1 SGHAT and CDR2 FQNNGV. This CDR3 contains 16 residues. The ends lost 2 bases at V and 5 bases at J; junction bases unmatched: 6.

The chain recombines TRBV6-5 with TRBJ2-1; tentative D call: TRBD1 (5 bases). The CDR3 covers 13 residues. Deletions cut 7 bases from V and 8 bases from J, with 15 bases between. CDR1 MNHEY and CDR2 SVGAGI come from the germline V gene. The CDR3 sequence is CASTQPGRDEQFF. The CDR3 nucleotides are TGTGCCAGCACCCAGCCTGGCAGGGATGAGCAGTTCTTC.

The CDR3 DNA reads TGTGCCAGCAGTGGTTCTAGCAGGCACGAGCAGTACTTC. It is translated as CASSGSSRHEQYF. The chain combines TRBV27 with TRBJ2-7, with a possible D match to TRBD2 (5 bases). The CDR3 loop spans 13 amino acids. Trimming stripped 5 bases from V and 5 bases from J, with 13 bases between. CDR1 MNHEY and CDR2 SMNVEV come from the germline V gene (reference sequence).

This clone was detected only a few times. The V call is TRBV28, the J call TRBJ2-7, with D possibly matching TRBD2 (5 bases). Germline assignment: CDR1 MDHEN and CDR2 SYDVKM. The CDR3 extends over 16 amino acids. V shed 3 bases and J shed 3 bases, with 18 bases lying between them. CDR3 in amino acids: CASSLDGGGSNYEQYF. The CDR3 DNA is TGTGCCAGCAGTTTGGACGGAGGCGGGTCGAACTACGAGCAGTACTTC.

This chain uses TRBV14 with TRBJ1-1, with D hard to call. The V gene's germline CDR1 is SGHDN and CDR2 FVKESK. Trimming cost V 7 bases and J 5 bases, with 14 bases left between them. CDR3 length equals 13 residues. The CDR3 region is CASTLFPGTEAFF. The CDR3 bases are TGTGCCAGCACCCTATTCCCGGGAACTGAAGCTTTCTTT.

The chain recombines TRBV20-1 with TRBJ1-1; 9 nucleotides line up with TRBD1. Germline CDR1 DFQATT, CDR2 SNEGSKA (reference sequence). This CDR3 is built from 11 residues. With V trimmed by 6 bases and J by 9 bases, 5 bases remained unmatched. The chain's CDR3 is CSAPGTGKAFF. In DNA form, the CDR3 reads TGCAGTGCCCCCGGGACAGGGAAAGCTTTCTTT.

The rearrangement links TRBV19 to TRBJ2-1; D is ambiguous. The CDR3 runs 17 residues. The V and J ends lost 5 bases and 2 bases respectively, with 19 bases between them. Germline CDR1 is LNHDA and CDR2 is SQIVND (reference sequence). The CDR3 coding sequence is TGTGCCAGTAGTCCCCTTCTTCGGAGTAGTCCCTACAATGAGCAGTTCTTC. Protein: CASSPLLRSSPYNEQFF.

The chain uses TRBV7-2 and TRBJ1-4; no clear D gene. Germline V CDR1 and CDR2: SGHTA, FQGNSA. The CDR3 spans 13 residues. V was clipped by 5 bases and J by 0 bases, with 4 bases between them. CDR3 region: CASSQSTNEKLFF. The CDR3 DNA is TGTGCCAGCAGCCAGTCAACTAATGAAAAACTGTTTTTT.

The chain combines TRBV5-1 with TRBJ2-3; D unresolved. This CDR3 spans 12 amino acids. Germline CDR1 and CDR2: SGHRS and YFSETQ. Trimming removed 3 bases at V and 0 bases at J, with 2 bases between. The CDR3 DNA reads as TGCGCCAGCAGCTCTAGCACAGATACGCAGTATTTT. Translating it yields CASSSSTDTQYF.

CDR3 bases: TGTGCCAGTAACTCAGGGCACACTGAAGCTTTCTTT. Protein: CASNSGHTEAFF. The chain uses TRBV21-1 and TRBJ1-1; the D call of TRBD1 is as the table states it, not checked on the DNA. TRBV21-1 is marked as a pseudogene. The CDR3 runs 12 residues.

The chain employs TRBV29-1 and TRBJ2-5; 8 bases map to TRBD2. CDR3 length: 13 amino acids. The germline V gene encodes CDR1 SQVTM and CDR2 ANQGSEA. With V trimmed by 2 bases and J by 5 bases, 4 bases remained unmatched. The CDR3 is CSVEPIAGETQYF. CDR3 sequence (DNA): TGCAGCGTTGAACCGATAGCGGGGGAGACCCAGTACTTC. Variable domain in full (rest from reference TRBV29-1 and TRBJ2-5): SAVISQKPSRDICQRGTSLTIQCQVDSQVTMMFWYRQQPGQSLTLIATANQGSEATYESGFVIDKFPISRPNLTFSTLTVSNMSPEDSSIYLCSVEPIAGETQYFGPGTRLLVL.

V gene TRBV5-1 combines with J gene TRBJ2-5; 9 nucleotides match TRBD2. The CDR3 extends over 13 amino acids. The junction had 7 bases not matched to a gene; V was cut back by 7 bases and J by 6 bases. In germline, CDR1 is SGHRS, CDR2 YFSETQ. CDR3 DNA: TGCGCCAGCGGCCTACTAGCGGGTCAGACCCAGTACTTC. Protein: CASGLLAGQTQYF.

The V gene is TRBV29-1, the J gene TRBJ2-7, with 8 bases matching TRBD2. V shed 6 bases, J shed 5 bases, and the junction held 6 bases outside the gene matches. Germline V CDR1 and CDR2: SQVTM, ANQGSEA. The CDR3 is 12 residues long. CDR3 amino acids: CSVERGGDEQYF. CDR3 in DNA: TGCAGCGTGGAACGGGGGGGGGACGAGCAGTACTTC.

The V and J genes are TRBV7-2 and TRBJ2-3, with 7 positions matching TRBD2. This CDR3 is built from 17 residues. Germline V gives CDR1 SGHTA, CDR2 FQGNSA. V lost 7 bases to trimming and J lost 0 bases; unmatched junction nucleotides: 13. CDR3 sequence: CASTPHAGGRSTDTQYF. Written as DNA, the CDR3 is TGTGCCAGCACTCCACACGCCGGGGGGAGGAGCACAGATACGCAGTATTTT.

The genes are TRBV19 and TRBJ2-1, with D possibly matching TRBD1 (6 bases). Germline assignment: CDR1 LNHDA and CDR2 SQIVND (reference sequence). This CDR3 is 14 amino acids long. Between the trimmed V and J ends, which lost 4 bases and 3 bases, there was a span of 10 bases. CDR3 sequence (DNA): TGTGCCAGTAGTAAACAGGGTATCTACAATGAGCAGTTCTTC. This translates into CASSKQGIYNEQFF.

The chain recombines TRBV7-7 with TRBJ2-2; 9 bases are a match to TRBD1. This CDR3 contains 15 residues. Trimming cost V 5 bases and J 4 bases; bases outside gene matches: 5. Germline CDR1 SSHAT, CDR2 FNYEAQ (reference sequence). CDR3 sequence reads: CASSPGTGITGELFF. DNA for the CDR3: TGTGCCAGCAGCCCCGGGACAGGGATCACCGGGGAGCTGTTTTTT.

V is TRBV6-5 and J is TRBJ1-2, with 7 positions matching TRBD1. CDR1 MNHEY and CDR2 SVGAGI come from the germline V gene. This CDR3 region has 14 residues. J was trimmed by 1 base and V by 8 bases; bases with no gene match: 7. CDR3 amino acids: CASAWDRVNYGYTF. CDR3 bases: TGTGCCAGCGCCTGGGACAGAGTTAACTATGGCTACACCTTC.

This chain connects TRBV5-4 to TRBJ1-2; a weak D match, TRBD1 (6 bases). Trimming removed 2 bases at V and 6 bases at J, with 11 bases between. The CDR3 extends over 13 amino acids. Germline V lookup: CDR1 SGHNT, CDR2 YYREEE (reference sequence). For the CDR3, the DNA is TGTGCCAGCAGCTTAGGGGGAGGGGATGGCTACACCTTC. It is translated as CASSLGGGDGYTF.

The chain has TRBV4-1 and TRBJ2-5, with 13 bases lining up with TRBD2. The ends lost 3 bases at V and 2 bases at J; junction bases unmatched: 3. Germline loops: CDR1 MGHRA, CDR2 YSYEKL. The CDR3 runs to 16 residues. The CDR3 region is CASSHWTSGGQETQYF. The CDR3 DNA follows: TGCGCCAGCAGCCATTGGACTAGCGGGGGTCAAGAGACCCAGTACTTC.

The chain couples TRBV7-9 to TRBJ2-2; D might be TRBD1 (6 bases). The V end lost 0 bases, the J end lost 5 bases, and 10 bases lay between the germline ends. The CDR3 spans 15 residues. Germline CDR1 is SEHNR and CDR2 is FQNEAQ (reference sequence). The chain's CDR3 is CASSLAGGVTGELFF. As DNA, the CDR3 is TGTGCCAGCAGCTTAGCAGGGGGAGTGACCGGGGAGCTGTTTTTT.